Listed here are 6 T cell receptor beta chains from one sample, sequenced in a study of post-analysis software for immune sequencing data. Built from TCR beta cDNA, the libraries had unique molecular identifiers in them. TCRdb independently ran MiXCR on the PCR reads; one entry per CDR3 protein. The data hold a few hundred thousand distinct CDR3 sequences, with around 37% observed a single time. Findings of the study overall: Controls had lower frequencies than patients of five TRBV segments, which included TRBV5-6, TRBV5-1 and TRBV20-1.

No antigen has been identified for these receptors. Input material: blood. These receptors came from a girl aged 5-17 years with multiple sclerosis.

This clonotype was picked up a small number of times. The CDR3 protein is CSARDGEGVYEQYF. The CDR3 bases are TGCAGTGCTAGAGATGGAGAGGGGGTCTACGAGCAGTACTTC. The chain links TRBV20-1 to TRBJ2-7; a possible D gene is TRBD1 (6 bases). The CDR3 is 14 amino acids. Germline V gives CDR1 DFQATT, CDR2 SNEGSKA (reference sequence). V was clipped by 0 bases and J by 3 bases, with 12 bases between them.

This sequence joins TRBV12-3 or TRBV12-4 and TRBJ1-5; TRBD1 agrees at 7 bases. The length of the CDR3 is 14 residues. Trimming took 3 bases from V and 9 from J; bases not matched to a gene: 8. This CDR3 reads CASSFNQGGWPQHF. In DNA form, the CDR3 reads TGTGCCAGCAGTTTCAATCAGGGGGGGTGGCCCCAGCATTTT.

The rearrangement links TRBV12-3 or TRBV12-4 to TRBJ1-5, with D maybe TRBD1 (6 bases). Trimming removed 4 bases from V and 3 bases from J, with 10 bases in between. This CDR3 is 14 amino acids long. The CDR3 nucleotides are TGTGCCAGCAGTTGGGCAGGGGACAATCAGCCCCAGCATTTT. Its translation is CASSWAGDNQPQHF.

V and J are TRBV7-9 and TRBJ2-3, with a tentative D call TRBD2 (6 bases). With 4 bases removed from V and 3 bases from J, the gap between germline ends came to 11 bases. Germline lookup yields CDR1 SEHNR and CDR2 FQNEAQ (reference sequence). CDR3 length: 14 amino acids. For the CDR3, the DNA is TGTGCCAGCAGCTATGGTGGGACTACAGATACGCAGTATTTT. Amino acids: CASSYGGTTDTQYF.

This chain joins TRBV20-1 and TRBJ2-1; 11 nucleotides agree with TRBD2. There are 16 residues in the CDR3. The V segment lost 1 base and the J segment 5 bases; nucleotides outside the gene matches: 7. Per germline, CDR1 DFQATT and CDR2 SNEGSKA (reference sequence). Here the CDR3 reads CSARAQLAGAHNEQFF. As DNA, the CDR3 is TGCAGTGCTAGAGCGCAACTAGCGGGGGCCCACAATGAGCAGTTCTTC.

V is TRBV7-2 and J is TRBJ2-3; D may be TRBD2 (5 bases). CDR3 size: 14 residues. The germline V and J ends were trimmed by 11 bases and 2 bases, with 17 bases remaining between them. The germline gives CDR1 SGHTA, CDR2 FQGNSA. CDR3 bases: TGTGCCGGCAAGCGGATGGGTAACACAGATACGCAGTATTTT. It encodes CAGKRMGNTDTQYF.